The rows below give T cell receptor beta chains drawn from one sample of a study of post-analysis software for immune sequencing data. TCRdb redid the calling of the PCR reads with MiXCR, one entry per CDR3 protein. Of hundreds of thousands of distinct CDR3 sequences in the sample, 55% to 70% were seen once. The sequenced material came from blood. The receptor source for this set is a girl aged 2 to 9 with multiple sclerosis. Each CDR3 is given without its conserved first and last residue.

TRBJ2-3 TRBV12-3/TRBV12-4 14 ASSPSLAGSTDTQY
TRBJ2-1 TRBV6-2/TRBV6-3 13 ASSPWDRVGDEQF
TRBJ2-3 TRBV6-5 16 ASSYSVGRRGMTDTQY
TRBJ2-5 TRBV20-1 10 SAEGSQETQY
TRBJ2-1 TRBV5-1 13 ASSRSDLRYNEQF
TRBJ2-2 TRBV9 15 ASSASRLTRVWGELF
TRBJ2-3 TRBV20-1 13 SAREPGVGTDTQY
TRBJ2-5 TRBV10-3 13 AISEGTRSQETQY
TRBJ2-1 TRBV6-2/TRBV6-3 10 ASRRKENEQF
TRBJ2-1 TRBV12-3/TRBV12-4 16 ASSLAPQGVYVYNEQF
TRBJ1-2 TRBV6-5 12 ASSKQGADYGYT
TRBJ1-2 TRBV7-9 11 ASTSGSFYGYT
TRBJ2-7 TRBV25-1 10 ASSGSLDEQY
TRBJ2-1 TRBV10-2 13 ASSEFSGIYNEQF
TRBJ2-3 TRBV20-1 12 SAMDSTSTDTQY
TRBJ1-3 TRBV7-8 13 ASSSGTRAGNTIY
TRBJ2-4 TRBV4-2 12 ASSQVEAKNIQY
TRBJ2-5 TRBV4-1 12 ASSPALFRETQY
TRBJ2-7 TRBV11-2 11 ASSLDISYEQY
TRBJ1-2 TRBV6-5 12 ASSTEGTGGSYT
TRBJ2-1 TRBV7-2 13 ASSPYQRGDNEQF
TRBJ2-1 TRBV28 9 ASRLEALTF
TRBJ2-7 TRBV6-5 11 ASRLAEGYEQY
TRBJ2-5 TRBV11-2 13 ASSPGTLKWETQY
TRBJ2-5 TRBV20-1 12 SALKGTTQETQY
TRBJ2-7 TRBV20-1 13 SASGGLAGYYEQY
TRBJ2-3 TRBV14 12 ASSQEQVTDTQY
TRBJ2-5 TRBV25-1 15 ASSEQKTGPGQETQY
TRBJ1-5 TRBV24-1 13 ATGPKGPGNQPQH
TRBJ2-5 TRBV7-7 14 ASSLEASLGGETQY
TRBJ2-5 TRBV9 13 ASSVDGGTQETQY
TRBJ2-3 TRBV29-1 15 SVERIRTSGIKDTQY
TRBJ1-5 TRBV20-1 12 SASGGFDNQPQH
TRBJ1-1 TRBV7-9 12 ASSIRTVNTEAF
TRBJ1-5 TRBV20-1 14 SAVTGGQSSNQPQH
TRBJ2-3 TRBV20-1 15 SASLPRTSGRTDTQY
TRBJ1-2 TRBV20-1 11 SARGSTGPGYT
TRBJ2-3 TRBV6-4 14 ASTPPRGLSTDTQY
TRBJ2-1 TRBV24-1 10 ATSARNNEQF
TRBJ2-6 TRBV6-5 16 ASSYSDRASSGANVLT
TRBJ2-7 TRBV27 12 ASSWAKGSYEQY
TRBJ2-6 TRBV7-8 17 ASSPGQLRGASGANVLT
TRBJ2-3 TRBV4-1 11 ASSQRPVDTQY
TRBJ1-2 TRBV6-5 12 ASSFRMPVYGYT
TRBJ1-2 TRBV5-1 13 ASSVAAQSGYGYT
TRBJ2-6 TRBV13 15 ASSSSPTRSGANVLT
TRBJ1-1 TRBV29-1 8 SVATGVAF
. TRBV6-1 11 ASMASGEGTQY
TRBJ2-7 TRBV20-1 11 SASQRRTSEQY
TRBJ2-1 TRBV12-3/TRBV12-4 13 ASSVGGVSYNEQF
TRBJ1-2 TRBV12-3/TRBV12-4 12 ASRSTGHGYGYT
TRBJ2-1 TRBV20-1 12 SAMGGKPLGGQF
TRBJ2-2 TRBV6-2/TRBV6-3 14 ASRTLRDINTGELF
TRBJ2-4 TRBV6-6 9 AGCAKNIQY